This T cell receptor beta chain was profiled in a study of T cell repertoires in cytomegalovirus infection. Study-wide findings and caveats: HLA-C-restricted CMV-specific TCR beta clonotypes were dominant in the ex vivo response.

Of note for this clonotype: Antigen specificity is unknown.

TCRdb processed the reads anew with MiXCR; each CDR3 protein has one entry. The sample contains about 450,000 distinct CDR3 sequences, roughly 31% of which appear only once. CDR1 is MNHEY, CDR2 SVGEGT, per germline. The CDR3 has 14 residues. The ends were cut back, 6 bases at V and 10 bases at J, with 16 bases in the middle. This rearrangement joins TRBV6-2 or TRBV6-3 to TRBJ1-6; D is unclear. Sequencing was carried out using PBMCs. This receptor was obtained from a human donor in good health (CMV status not recorded). Some clones in this sample may be carry-over from other donors' samples. CDR3 region: CASSLTDPRSPLHF. The DNA for the CDR3 is TGTGCCAGCAGCTTGACGGACCCACGGTCACCCCTCCACTTT.